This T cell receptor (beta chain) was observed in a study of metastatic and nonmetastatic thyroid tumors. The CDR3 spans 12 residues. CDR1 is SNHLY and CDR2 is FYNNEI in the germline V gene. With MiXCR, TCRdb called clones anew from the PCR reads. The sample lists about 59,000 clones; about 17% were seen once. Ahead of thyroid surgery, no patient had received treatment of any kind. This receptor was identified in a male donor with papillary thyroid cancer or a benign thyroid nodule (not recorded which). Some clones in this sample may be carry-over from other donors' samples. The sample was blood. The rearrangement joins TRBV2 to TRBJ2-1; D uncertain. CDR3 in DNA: TGTAGTTCGGTACACCTCTACAATGAGCAGTTCTTC. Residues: CSSVHLYNEQFF.